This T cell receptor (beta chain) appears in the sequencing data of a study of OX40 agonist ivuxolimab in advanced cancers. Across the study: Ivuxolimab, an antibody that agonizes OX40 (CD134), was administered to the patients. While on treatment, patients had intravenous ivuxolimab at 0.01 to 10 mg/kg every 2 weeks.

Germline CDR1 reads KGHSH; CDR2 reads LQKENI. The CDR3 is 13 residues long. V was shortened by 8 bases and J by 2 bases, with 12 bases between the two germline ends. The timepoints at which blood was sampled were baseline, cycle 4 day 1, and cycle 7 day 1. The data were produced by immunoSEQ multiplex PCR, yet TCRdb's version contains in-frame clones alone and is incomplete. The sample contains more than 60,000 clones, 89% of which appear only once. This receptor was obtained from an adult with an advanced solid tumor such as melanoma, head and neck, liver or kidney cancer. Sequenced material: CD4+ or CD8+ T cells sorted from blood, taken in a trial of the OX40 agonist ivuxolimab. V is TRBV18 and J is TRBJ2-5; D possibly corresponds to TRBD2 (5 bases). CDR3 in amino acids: CASQRGSQETQYF. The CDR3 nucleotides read TGTGCCAGCCAACGTGGGAGTCAAGAGACCCAGTACTTC.